This T cell receptor beta chain emerged from a study of response to subunit inactivated influenza vaccine. This clonotype was seen once. Antigen unknown. Findings and caveats of the study: Each seasonal influenza vaccination recruits few new T cells, the authors suggested.

TCRdb ran MiXCR on the RT-PCR reads and lists one entry per CDR3 protein. The table lists some 800,000 distinct CDR3 sequences, 21% of them singletons, with approximately 10% in the top ten. V lost 5 bases to trimming and J lost 1 base, with 16 bases between them. CDR1 is SGHTA and CDR2 is FQGNSA in the germline V gene. CDR3 size: 16 residues. The rearrangement joins TRBV7-2 to TRBJ2-3; unclear D gene. This TCR derives from a man in his fifties who received an inactivated influenza vaccine. The source was PBMCs from blood, collected 4 to 6 days after vaccination. The CDR3 nucleotides are TGTGCCAGCAGCGACGATAAGGAGCGACGCACAGATACGCAGTATTTT. This codes for CASSDDKERRTDTQYF.